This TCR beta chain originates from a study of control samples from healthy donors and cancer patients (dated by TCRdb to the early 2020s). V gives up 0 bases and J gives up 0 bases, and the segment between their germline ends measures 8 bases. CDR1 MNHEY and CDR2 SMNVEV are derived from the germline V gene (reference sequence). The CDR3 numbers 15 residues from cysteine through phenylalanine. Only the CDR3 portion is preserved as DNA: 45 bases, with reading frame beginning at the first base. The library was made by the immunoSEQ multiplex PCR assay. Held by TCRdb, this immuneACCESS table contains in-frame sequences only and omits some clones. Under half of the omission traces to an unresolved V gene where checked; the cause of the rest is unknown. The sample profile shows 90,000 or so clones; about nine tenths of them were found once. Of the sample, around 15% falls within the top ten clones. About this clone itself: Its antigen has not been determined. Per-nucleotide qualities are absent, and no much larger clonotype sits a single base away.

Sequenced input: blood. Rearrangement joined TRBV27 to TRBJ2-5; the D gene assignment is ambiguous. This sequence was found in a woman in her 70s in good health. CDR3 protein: CASSLSVAYQETQYF. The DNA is TGTGCCAGCAGTTTATCGGTGGCCTACCAAGAGACCCAGTACTTC.